These 10 T cell receptor beta chains were all obtained from the same sample, sequenced in a study of shared clonotypes between healthy human individuals. The protocol was immunoSEQ multiplex PCR, while the TCRdb copy is restricted to in-frame clones and leaves out a portion. Of 2 million to 2.5 million clones listed, about 95% are singletons. The naive CD8 fraction comprised CD45RO-negative cells positively selected for CCR7 and excluded terminally differentiated effector memory CD45RA+ cells. Input material: naive CD8+ T cells sorted from blood. The receptors here all came from a man aged 18 to 35 in good health.

The chain carries TRBV9 and TRBJ2-3; D is unclear. Per the germline V gene, CDR1 is SGDLS and CDR2 is YYNGEE. V lost 0 bases and J 0 bases, leaving 5 bases between the germline ends. The CDR3 contains 14 residues. CDR3 in amino acids: CASSVGFSTDTQYF. The CDR3 DNA sequence: TGTGCCAGCAGCGTAGGTTTTAGCACAGATACGCAGTATTTT.

The gene calls are TRBV7-2 and TRBJ1-2; D is ambiguous. Between the trimmed V and J ends, which lost 5 bases and 8 bases, there was a span of 15 bases. This CDR3 has 13 residues. Germline V gene data show CDR1 as SGHTA and CDR2 as FQGNSA. The CDR3 bases are TGTGCCAGCAGCCCCGCAGTTGGGCAAGGCTACACCTTC. It is translated as CASSPAVGQGYTF.

The chain employs TRBV27 and TRBJ2-7; 11 nucleotides agree with TRBD1. This CDR3 is built from 14 residues. Germline V lookup: CDR1 MNHEY, CDR2 SMNVEV (reference sequence). J gave up 5 bases and V 5 bases, and 5 bases lay outside the gene matches. For the CDR3, the DNA is TGTGCCAGCAGTCGGGACAGGGGGTGGAACGAGCAGTACTTC. This sequence encodes CASSRDRGWNEQYF.

The chain recombines TRBV28 with TRBJ2-7; D unclear. Deletions cut 7 bases from V and 2 bases from J, with 15 bases between. CDR1 and CDR2 from the germline V gene are MDHEN and SYDVKM. There are 14 residues in the CDR3. For the CDR3, the DNA is TGTGCCAGCAAAAGCTCCAAACAAGCCTACGAGCAGTACTTC. Its protein product is CASKSSKQAYEQYF.

This chain joins TRBV9 and TRBJ1-6; no firm D call. This CDR3 has 16 residues. Germline-derived CDR1 and CDR2 are SGDLS and YYNGEE. The ends were cut back, 3 bases at V and 1 base at J, with 11 bases in the middle. Here the CDR3 DNA reads TGTGCCAGCAGCGACCCGGGAGGGTCCTATAATTCACCCCTCCACTTT. Encoded protein: CASSDPGGSYNSPLHF. Based on the CDR3 plus reference TRBV9 and TRBJ1-6, the full variable domain is DSGVTQTPKHLITATGQRVTLRCSPRSGDLSVYWYQQSLDQGLQFLIQYYNGEERAKGNILERFSAQQFPDLHSELNLSSLELGDSALYFCASSDPGGSYNSPLHFGNGTRLTVT.

V and J are TRBV5-1 and TRBJ2-1; TRBD2 is a possible D gene (5 bases). This CDR3 comprises 14 residues. Per the germline V gene, CDR1 is SGHRS and CDR2 is YFSETQ. Trimming took 3 bases from V and 8 from J, leaving 15 bases between them. CDR3 residues: CASSSWAKGDEQFF. The DNA for the CDR3 is TGCGCCAGCAGCTCGTGGGCGAAGGGAGATGAGCAGTTCTTC.

Comment on this clone: At the DNA level, this CDR3 is encoded by other sequences in the same sample as well. This chain uses TRBV27 with TRBJ1-5, with D perhaps TRBD1 (6 bases). The CDR3 length is 14 residues. V was trimmed by 4 bases and J by 2 bases, leaving 9 bases between them. CDR1 and CDR2 from the germline V gene are MNHEY and SMNVEV (reference sequence). The CDR3, as DNA: TGTGCCAGCAGTTCGACAGGTGGCAATCAGCCCCAGCATTTT. It codes for CASSSTGGNQPQHF.

Points on this clone: Other DNA sequences in this specimen translate into the identical CDR3. The CDR3 sequence is CASSLLAGAYNEQFF. CDR3 sequence (DNA): TGTGCCAGCAGCTTATTAGCGGGGGCGTACAATGAGCAGTTCTTC. V is TRBV7-3 and J is TRBJ2-1; the match to TRBD2 covers 9 bases. The CDR3 sequence is 15 residues long. The germline V gene encodes CDR1 SGHTA and CDR2 FQGTGA. V lost 2 bases and J lost 4; bases outside the gene matches: 3. The variable domain in full, completed from reference TRBV7-3 and TRBJ2-1, reads GAGVSQTPSNKVTEKGKYVELRCDPISGHTALYWYRQSLGQGPEFLIYFQGTGAADDSGLPNDRFFAVRPEGSVSTLKIQRTERGDSAVYLCASSLLAGAYNEQFFGPGTRLTVL.

The chain joins TRBV27 to TRBJ2-7, with D unresolved. V gave up 2 bases and J gave up 7 bases, with 12 bases separating them. Germline V gene data show CDR1 as MNHEY and CDR2 as SMNVEV (reference sequence). There are 13 residues in the CDR3. CDR3 residues: CASSLGYRREQYF. CDR3 coding DNA: TGTGCCAGCAGTTTAGGATACCGCAGGGAGCAGTACTTC.

A few counts support this clone. The rearrangement joins TRBV19 to TRBJ2-1, with 8 bases matching TRBD1. After removal of 7 bases from V and 6 bases from J, the junction contained 11 bases not matched to a gene. CDR3 length: 15 residues. Germline CDR1 is LNHDA and CDR2 is SQIVND (reference sequence). CDR3 bases: TGTGCCAGTATCCCCCAGGGGGCCCCGGGCAATGAGCAGTTCTTC. Its translation is CASIPQGAPGNEQFF. The whole variable domain, filled in from reference TRBV19 and TRBJ2-1, reads DGGITQSPKYLFRKEGQNVTLSCEQNLNHDAMYWYRQDPGQGLRLIYYSQIVNDFQKGDIAEGYSVSREKKESFPLTVTSAQKNPTAFYLCASIPQGAPGNEQFFGPGTRLTVL.